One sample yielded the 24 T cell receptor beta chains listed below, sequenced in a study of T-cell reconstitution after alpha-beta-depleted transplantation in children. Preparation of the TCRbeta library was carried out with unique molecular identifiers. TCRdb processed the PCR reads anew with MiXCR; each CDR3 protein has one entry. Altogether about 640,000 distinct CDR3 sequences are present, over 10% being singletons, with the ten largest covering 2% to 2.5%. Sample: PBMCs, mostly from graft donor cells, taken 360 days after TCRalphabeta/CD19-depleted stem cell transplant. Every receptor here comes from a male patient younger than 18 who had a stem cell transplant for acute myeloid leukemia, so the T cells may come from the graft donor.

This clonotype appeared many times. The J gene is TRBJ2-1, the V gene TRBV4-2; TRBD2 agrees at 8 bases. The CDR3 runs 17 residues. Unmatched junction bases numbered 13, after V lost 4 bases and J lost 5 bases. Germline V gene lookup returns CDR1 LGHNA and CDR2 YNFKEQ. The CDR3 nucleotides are TGTGCCAGCAGCCCCCAGTCCCTAGCGGGCCTTAACAATGAGCAGTTCTTC. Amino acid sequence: CASSPQSLAGLNNEQFF.

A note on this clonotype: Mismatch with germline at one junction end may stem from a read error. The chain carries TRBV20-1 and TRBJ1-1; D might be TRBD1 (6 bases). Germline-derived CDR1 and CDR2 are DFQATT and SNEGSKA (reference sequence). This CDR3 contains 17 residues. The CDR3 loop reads CCARPPGTNLMNTEAFF. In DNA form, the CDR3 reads TGCTGTGCTAGACCCCCCGGGACAAACCTTATGAACACTGAAGCTTTCTTT.

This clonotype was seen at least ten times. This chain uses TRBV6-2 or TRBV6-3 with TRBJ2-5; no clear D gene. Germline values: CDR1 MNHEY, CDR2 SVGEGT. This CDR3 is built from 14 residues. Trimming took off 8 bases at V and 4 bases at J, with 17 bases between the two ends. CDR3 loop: CASRREPAGETQYF. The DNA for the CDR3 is TGTGCCAGCCGACGAGAGCCAGCAGGAGAGACCCAGTACTTC.

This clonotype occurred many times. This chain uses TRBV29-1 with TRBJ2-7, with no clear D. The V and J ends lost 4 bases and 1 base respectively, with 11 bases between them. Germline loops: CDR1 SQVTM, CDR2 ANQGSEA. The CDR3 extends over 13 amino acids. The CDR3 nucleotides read TGCAGCGTTGTAGATTTTAGGTCCTACGAGCAGTACTTC. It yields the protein CSVVDFRSYEQYF.

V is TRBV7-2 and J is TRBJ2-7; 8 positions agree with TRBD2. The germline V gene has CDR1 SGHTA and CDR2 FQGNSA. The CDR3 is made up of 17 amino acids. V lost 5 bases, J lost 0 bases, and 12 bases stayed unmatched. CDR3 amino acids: CASSPRSGLVRSYEQYF. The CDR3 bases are TGTGCCAGCAGCCCGAGATCGGGACTAGTTCGCTCCTACGAGCAGTACTTC. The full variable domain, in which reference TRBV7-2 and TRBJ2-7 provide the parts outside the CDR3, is GAGVSQSPSNKVTEKGKDVELRCDPISGHTALYWYRQSLGQGLEFLIYFQGNSAPDKSGLPSDRFSAERTGGSVSTLTIQRTQQEDSAVYLCASSPRSGLVRSYEQYFGPGTRLTVT.

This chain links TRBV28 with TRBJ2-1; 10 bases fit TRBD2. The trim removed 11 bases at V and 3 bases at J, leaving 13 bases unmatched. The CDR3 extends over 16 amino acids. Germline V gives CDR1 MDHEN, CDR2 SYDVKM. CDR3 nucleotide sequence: TGTGCCGCAATTCCTAGCGGGAGAGTAGGCTACAATGAGCAGTTCTTC. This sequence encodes CAAIPSGRVGYNEQFF.

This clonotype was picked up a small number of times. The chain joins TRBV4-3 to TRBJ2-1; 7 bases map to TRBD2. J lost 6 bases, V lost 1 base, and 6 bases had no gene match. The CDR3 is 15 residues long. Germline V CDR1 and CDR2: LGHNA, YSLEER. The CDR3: CASSQGRERGNEQFF. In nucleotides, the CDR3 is TGCGCCAGCAGCCAAGGGCGGGAGAGAGGCAATGAGCAGTTCTTC.

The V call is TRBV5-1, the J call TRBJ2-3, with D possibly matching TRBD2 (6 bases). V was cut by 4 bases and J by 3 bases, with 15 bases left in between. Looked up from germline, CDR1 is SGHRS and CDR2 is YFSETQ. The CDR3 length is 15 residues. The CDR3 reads CASSQGGVGTDTQYF. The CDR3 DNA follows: TGCGCCAGCAGCCAAGGCGGGGTTGGTACAGATACGCAGTATTTT.

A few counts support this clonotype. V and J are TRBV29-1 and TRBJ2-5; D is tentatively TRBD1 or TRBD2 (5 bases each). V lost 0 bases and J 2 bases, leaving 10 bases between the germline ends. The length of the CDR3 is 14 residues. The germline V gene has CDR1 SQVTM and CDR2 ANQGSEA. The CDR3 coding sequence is TGCAGCGTTGAAGACAGACAGCGGCAAGAGACCCAGTACTTC. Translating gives CSVEDRQRQETQYF.

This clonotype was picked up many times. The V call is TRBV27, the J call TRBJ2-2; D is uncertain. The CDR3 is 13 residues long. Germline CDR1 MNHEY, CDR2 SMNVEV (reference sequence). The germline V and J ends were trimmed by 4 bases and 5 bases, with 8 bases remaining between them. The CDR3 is CASSSWETGELFF. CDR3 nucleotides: TGTGCCAGCAGTTCATGGGAAACCGGGGAGCTGTTTTTT.

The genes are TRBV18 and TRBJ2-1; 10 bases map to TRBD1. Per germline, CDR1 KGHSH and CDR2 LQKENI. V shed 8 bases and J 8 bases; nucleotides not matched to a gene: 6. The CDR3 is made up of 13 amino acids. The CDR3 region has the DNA TGTGCCAGCCGGCGACAGGGGGCGGATGAGCAGTTCTTC. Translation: CASRRQGADEQFF.

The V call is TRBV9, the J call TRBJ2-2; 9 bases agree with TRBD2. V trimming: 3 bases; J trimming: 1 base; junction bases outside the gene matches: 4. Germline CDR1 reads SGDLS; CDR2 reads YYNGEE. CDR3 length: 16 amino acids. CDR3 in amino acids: CASSARLAENTGELFF. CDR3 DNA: TGTGCCAGCAGCGCGCGACTAGCGGAGAACACCGGGGAGCTGTTTTTT.

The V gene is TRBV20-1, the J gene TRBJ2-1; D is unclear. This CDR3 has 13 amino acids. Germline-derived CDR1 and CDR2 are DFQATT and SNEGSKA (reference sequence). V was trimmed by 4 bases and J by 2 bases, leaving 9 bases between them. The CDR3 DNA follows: TGCAGTGCTAAGGGTAGAGCCTACAATGAGCAGTTCTTC. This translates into CSAKGRAYNEQFF.

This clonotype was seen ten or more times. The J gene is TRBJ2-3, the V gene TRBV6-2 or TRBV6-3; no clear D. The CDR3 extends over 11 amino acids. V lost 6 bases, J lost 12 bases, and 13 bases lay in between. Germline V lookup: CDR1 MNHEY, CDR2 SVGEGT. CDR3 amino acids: CASRLTLVQYF. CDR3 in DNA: TGTGCCAGCAGATTAACCCTAGTTCAGTATTTT.

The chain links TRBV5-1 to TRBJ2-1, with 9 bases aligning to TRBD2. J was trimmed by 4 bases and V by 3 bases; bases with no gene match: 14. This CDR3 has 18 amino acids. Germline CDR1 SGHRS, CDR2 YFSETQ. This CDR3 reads CASSYGAGGRGLYNEQFF. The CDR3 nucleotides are TGCGCCAGCAGCTACGGAGCTGGCGGGAGGGGACTTTACAATGAGCAGTTCTTC. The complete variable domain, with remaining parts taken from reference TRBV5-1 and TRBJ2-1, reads KAGVTQTPRYLIKTRGQQVTLSCSPISGHRSVSWYQQTPGQGLQFLFEYFSETQRNKGNFPGRFSGRQFSNSRSEMNVSTLELGDSALYLCASSYGAGGRGLYNEQFFGPGTRLTVL.

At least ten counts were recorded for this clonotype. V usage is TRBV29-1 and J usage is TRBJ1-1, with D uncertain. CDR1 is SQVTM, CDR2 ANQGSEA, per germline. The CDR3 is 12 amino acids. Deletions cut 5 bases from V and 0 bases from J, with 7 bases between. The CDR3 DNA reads TGCAGCGTTATCCTAGTGAACACTGAAGCTTTCTTT. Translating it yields CSVILVNTEAFF.

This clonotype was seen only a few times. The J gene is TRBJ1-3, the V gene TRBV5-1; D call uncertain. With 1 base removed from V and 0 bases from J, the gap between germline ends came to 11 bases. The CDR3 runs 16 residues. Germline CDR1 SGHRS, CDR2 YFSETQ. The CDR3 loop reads CASSLRHGSSGNTIYF. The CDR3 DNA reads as TGCGCCAGCAGCTTGCGACACGGAAGCTCTGGAAACACCATATATTTT.

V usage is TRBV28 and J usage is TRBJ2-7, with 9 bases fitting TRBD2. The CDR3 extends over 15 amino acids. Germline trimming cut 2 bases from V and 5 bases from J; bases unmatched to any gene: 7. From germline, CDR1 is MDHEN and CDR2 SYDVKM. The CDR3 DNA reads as TGTGCCAGCAGTTTAGGCGGGAGGGCCAATGACGAGCAGTACTTC. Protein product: CASSLGGRANDEQYF.

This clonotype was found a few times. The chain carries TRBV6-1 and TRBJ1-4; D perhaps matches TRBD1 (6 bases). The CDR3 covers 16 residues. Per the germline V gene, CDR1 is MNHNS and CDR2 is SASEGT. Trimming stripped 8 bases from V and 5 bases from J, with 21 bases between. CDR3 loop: CASRRGALGRNEKLFF. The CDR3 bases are TGTGCCAGCCGGCGGGGGGCCCTCGGACGAAATGAAAAACTGTTTTTT.

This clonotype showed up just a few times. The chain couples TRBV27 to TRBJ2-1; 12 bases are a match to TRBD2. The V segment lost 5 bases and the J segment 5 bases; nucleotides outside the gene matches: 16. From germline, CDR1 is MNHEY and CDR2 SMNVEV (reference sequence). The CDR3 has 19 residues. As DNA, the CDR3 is TGTGCCAGCAGTCACGGACTAGCGGGGCTAGGGATTAGAGACAATGAGCAGTTCTTC. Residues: CASSHGLAGLGIRDNEQFF.

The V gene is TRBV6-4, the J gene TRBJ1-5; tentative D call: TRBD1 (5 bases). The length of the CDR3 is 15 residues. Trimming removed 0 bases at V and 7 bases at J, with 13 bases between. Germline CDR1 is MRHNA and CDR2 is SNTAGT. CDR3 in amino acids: CASSDSVQGGQPQHF. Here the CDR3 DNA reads TGTGCCAGCAGTGACTCGGTGCAGGGCGGGCAGCCCCAGCATTTT.

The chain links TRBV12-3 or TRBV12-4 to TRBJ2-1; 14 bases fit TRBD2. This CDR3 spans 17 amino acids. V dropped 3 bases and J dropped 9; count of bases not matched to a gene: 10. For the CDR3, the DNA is TGTGCCAGCAGTTTCAGACCCGGGACTAGCGGGAGTCCTGAGCAGTTCTTC. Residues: CASSFRPGTSGSPEQFF.

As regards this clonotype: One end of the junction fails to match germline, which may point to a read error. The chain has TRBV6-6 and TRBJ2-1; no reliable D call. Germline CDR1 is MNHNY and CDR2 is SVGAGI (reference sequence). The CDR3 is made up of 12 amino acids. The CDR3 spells CPSSYPREVQFF. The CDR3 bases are TGTCCCAGCAGTTACCCCCGTGAAGTGCAGTTCTTC.

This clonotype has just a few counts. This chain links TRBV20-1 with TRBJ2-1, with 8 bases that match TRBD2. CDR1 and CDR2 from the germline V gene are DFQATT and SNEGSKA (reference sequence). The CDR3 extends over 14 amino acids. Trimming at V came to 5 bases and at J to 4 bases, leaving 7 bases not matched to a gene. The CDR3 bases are TGCAGTGCTGGTGTACTAGCGGTATACAATGAGCAGTTCTTC. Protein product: CSAGVLAVYNEQFF.